Listed below are T cell receptor beta chains from one sample, sequenced in a study of regulatory T cells in long-lasting Graves disease. TCRdb analysed the multiplex PCR reads with MiXCR anew, one entry per CDR3 protein. This table holds hundreds of thousands of distinct CDR3 sequences, 16% found once. These data also featured in a second study, about T cells in Graves' hyperthyroidism and ophthalmopathy.

Sequencing was performed on peripheral blood mononuclear cells (PBMCs), taken at new diagnosis, from a patient treated with antithyroid drugs. The receptors shown here come from a man aged 40-49 years with Graves disease. The conserved cysteine and the conserved F or W are not part of the CDR3 here. D genes are given only for firm matches.

ASSLSSLAGTETQY	TRBV27	TRBD2
ASGLVLTLAGGLNEQF	TRBV12-5	TRBD2
ASSPQHARNNSPLH	TRBV3-1	.
ASSEQGLYEKLF	TRBV12-3/TRBV12-4	TRBD1
ASRRDGHTEAF	TRBV6-2/TRBV6-3	.
SARFGFLGNEQF	TRBV20-1	.
ASSQELRGTTDTQY	TRBV3-1	.
ASSWVISYTDTQY	TRBV7-2	.
ASRPRNNEQF	TRBV6-1	.
ASSLGRMGSYNEQF	TRBV28	.